This entry lists 11 T cell receptor beta chains sequenced from one sample in a study of T cell responses to AZD1222 COVID-19 vaccine. Only in-frame clones appear in the TCRdb table, and some are missing; sequencing was by immunoSEQ multiplex PCR. The sample contains about 170,000 clones, around nine tenths of which appear only once. Source: peripheral blood, taken 28 days after the second AZD1222 dose. The receptors originated from an adult who received the AZD1222 COVID-19 vaccine.

The chain combines TRBV6-5 with TRBJ1-2; maybe TRBD1 (6 bases). The CDR3 extends over 13 amino acids. The V end was cut by 8 bases, the J end by 3 bases, with 13 bases between. Per germline, CDR1 MNHEY and CDR2 SVGAGI. The CDR3 loop reads CASSKGGDYGYTF. CDR3 bases: TGTGCCAGCTCCAAGGGGGGGGACTATGGCTACACCTTC.

V gene TRBV15 combines with J gene TRBJ1-5; D ambiguous. Deletions cut 0 bases from V and 0 bases from J, with 9 bases between. The CDR3 totals 16 residues. Germline V gene sequence: CDR1 LNHNV, CDR2 YYDKDF (reference sequence). The CDR3 nucleotides are TGTGCCACCAGCAGAGATCGGCCGTATAGCAATCAGCCCCAGCATTTT. It codes for CATSRDRPYSNQPQHF.

This chain links TRBV9 with TRBJ1-1, with D possibly being TRBD1 (6 bases). This CDR3 is built from 16 residues. V lost 1 base and J lost 4, with 17 bases in between. Germline V lookup: CDR1 SGDLS, CDR2 YYNGEE. This CDR3 reads CASSVPIQGGVTEAFF. The CDR3 DNA reads as TGTGCCAGCAGCGTACCCATACAGGGTGGGGTCACTGAAGCTTTCTTT. The variable domain in full, completed from reference TRBV9 and TRBJ1-1, reads DSGVTQTPKHLITATGQRVTLRCSPRSGDLSVYWYQQSLDQGLQFLIQYYNGEERAKGNILERFSAQQFPDLHSELNLSSLELGDSALYFCASSVPIQGGVTEAFFGQGTRLTVV.

The chain recombines TRBV10-3 with TRBJ1-2, with a possible D match to TRBD1 (6 bases). V lost 8 bases to trimming and J lost 3 bases, with 13 bases between them. Germline V gene sequence: CDR1 ENHRY, CDR2 SYGVKD. This CDR3 is 13 amino acids long. The DNA for the CDR3 is TGTGCCATCGCTGGGGGCTCCGACTATGGCTACACCTTC. It yields the protein CAIAGGSDYGYTF.

Of note for this clone: The same CDR3 also results from other DNA sequences found in this sample. The rearrangement uses TRBV5-1 and TRBJ2-6; no clear D gene. V was shortened by 0 bases and J by 1 base, with 5 bases between the two germline ends. The CDR3 extends over 15 amino acids. CDR1 and CDR2 from the germline V gene are SGHRS and YFSETQ. The CDR3, as DNA: TGCGCCAGCAGCTTGGCCGGGTCTGGGGCCAACGTCCTGACTTTC. This codes for CASSLAGSGANVLTF.

The V call is TRBV30, the J call TRBJ2-3; D possibly corresponds to TRBD2 (5 bases). The germline V gene has CDR1 GTSNPN and CDR2 SVGIG (reference sequence). Trimming cost V 4 bases and J 2 bases, with 10 bases left between them. The CDR3 contains 13 residues. The DNA for the CDR3 is TGTGCCTGGATTGGGGAGCACACAGATACGCAGTATTTT. It translates to CAWIGEHTDTQYF.

The rearrangement joins TRBV4-1 to TRBJ1-4, with unresolved D. Germline assignment: CDR1 MGHRA and CDR2 YSYEKL. The CDR3 is 15 amino acids. V lost 4 bases, J lost 0 bases, and 9 bases lay in between. CDR3 nucleotides: TGCGCCAGCAGCCGCATATATGCAACTAATGAAAAACTGTTTTTT. This codes for CASSRIYATNEKLFF.

This clone was counted a single time. The chain has TRBV2 and TRBJ2-7, with 7 bases lining up with TRBD2. The length of the CDR3 is 13 residues. Germline CDR1 and CDR2: SNHLY and FYNNEI. The ends lost 4 bases at V and 5 bases at J; junction bases unmatched: 5. The CDR3 loop reads CASSGGTMNEQYF. CDR3 DNA: TGTGCCAGCAGTGGTGGGACTATGAACGAGCAGTACTTC.

This chain links TRBV7-2 with TRBJ2-5; 11 nucleotides match TRBD2. Trimming cost V 5 bases and J 3 bases; bases outside gene matches: 2. CDR1 SGHTA and CDR2 FQGNSA come from the germline V gene. This CDR3 has 14 amino acids. The CDR3, as DNA: TGTGCCAGCAGCCCGACTAGCGGGGAAGAGACCCAGTACTTC. Its protein is CASSPTSGEETQYF.

This rearrangement joins TRBV7-9 to TRBJ1-5; D gene unclear. Trimming cost V 2 bases and J 0 bases, with 8 bases left between them. CDR3 size: 15 residues. Germline V lookup: CDR1 SEHNR, CDR2 FQNEAQ (reference sequence). CDR3 DNA sequence: TGTGCCAGCAGCTTAAACACTTATAGCAATCAGCCCCAGCATTTT. Translated, it gives CASSLNTYSNQPQHF.

There are a few counts of this clone. V and J are TRBV9 and TRBJ1-2; 7 bases are a match to TRBD1. V shed 3 bases, J shed 3 bases, and the junction held 8 bases outside the gene matches. Germline lookup yields CDR1 SGDLS and CDR2 YYNGEE. The CDR3 contains 15 residues. The CDR3 nucleotides are TGTGCCAGCAGCGCAAACGGACAGGCCCACTATGGCTACACCTTC. It translates to CASSANGQAHYGYTF.